The 25 T cell receptor beta chains below come from one sample, sequenced in a study of technical replicates of blood from a few donors. Here immunoSEQ multiplex PCR was the method, and the copy in TCRdb shows in-frame clones only, minus some. Here the sample spans about 83,000 clones, roughly nine tenths being singletons. Sequenced sample: T cells isolated from PBMCs. Receptors were obtained from a human donor in good health.

The V gene is TRBV29-1, the J gene TRBJ2-2; TRBD1 matches at 9 bases. This CDR3 comprises 14 residues. Looked up from germline, CDR1 is SQVTM and CDR2 is ANQGSEA. V lost 8 bases to trimming and J lost 4 bases; unmatched junction nucleotides: 8. CDR3: CSSFGTGTTGELFF. For the CDR3, the DNA is TGCAGCTCTTTTGGGACAGGGACCACCGGGGAGCTGTTTTTT.

Details on this clone: Within the sample, other DNA sequences also encode this same CDR3. The chain employs TRBV5-1 and TRBJ2-7, with TRBD1 matching over 10 bases. CDR3 length: 15 residues. In germline, CDR1 is SGHRS, CDR2 YFSETQ. Trimming at V came to 4 bases and at J to 1 base, leaving 5 bases not matched to a gene. The CDR3 sequence is CASSPGQGGSYEQYF. The CDR3, as DNA: TGCGCCAGCAGCCCCGGACAGGGGGGATCCTACGAGCAGTACTTC.

The chain has TRBV5-6 and TRBJ2-3; TRBD2 might be the D (6 bases). The CDR3 extends over 17 amino acids. Trimming removed 4 bases at V and 0 bases at J, with 18 bases between. The germline gives CDR1 SGHDT, CDR2 YYEEEE. The CDR3 protein is CASSGGWAGRSTDTQYF. The CDR3, as DNA: TGTGCCAGCAGCGGGGGGTGGGCGGGTCGGAGCACAGATACGCAGTATTTT.

The rearrangement joins TRBV19 to TRBJ2-2; 9 bases fit TRBD2. The germline V gene encodes CDR1 LNHDA and CDR2 SQIVND (reference sequence). The CDR3 has 19 residues. V shed 5 bases and J 2 bases; nucleotides not matched to a gene: 15. CDR3 loop: CASSPRGRQTSGNTGELFF. In DNA form, the CDR3 reads TGTGCCAGTAGTCCCCGGGGGAGGCAGACTAGCGGAAACACCGGGGAGCTGTTTTTT.

The chain carries TRBV28 and TRBJ1-1; D unclear. Germline-derived CDR1 and CDR2 are MDHEN and SYDVKM. The V end was cut by 2 bases, the J end by 4 bases, with 11 bases between. CDR3 size: 14 residues. The CDR3, as DNA: TGTGCCAGCAGTTTACCCACCTCGCGCACTGAAGCTTTCTTT. Translated: CASSLPTSRTEAFF.

This chain connects TRBV7-9 to TRBJ1-1; 8 bases map to TRBD1. The CDR3 contains 18 residues. Germline-derived CDR1 and CDR2 are SEHNR and FQNEAQ (reference sequence). V shed 3 bases, J shed 4 bases, and the junction held 16 bases outside the gene matches. As DNA, the CDR3 is TGTGCCAGCAGCTTTTCCCTTAGGACAGGGCGACGGGGCACTGAAGCTTTCTTT. It is translated as CASSFSLRTGRRGTEAFF. The full variable domain, its missing parts supplied by reference TRBV7-9 and TRBJ1-1, is DTGVSQNPRHKITKRGQNVTFRCDPISEHNRLYWYRQTLGQGPEFLTYFQNEAQLEKSRLLSDRFSAERPKGSFSTLEIQRTEQGDSAMYLCASSFSLRTGRRGTEAFFGQGTRLTVV.

V usage is TRBV6-8 and J usage is TRBJ2-5; TRBD2 aligns across 7 bases. The CDR3 length is 15 residues. The germline CDR1 and CDR2 sequences are MNHGY and SAAAGT. V shed 5 bases, J shed 2 bases, and the junction held 8 bases outside the gene matches. This chain's CDR3 is CASSVGRGGQETQYF. The CDR3 DNA sequence: TGTGCCAGCAGTGTGGGTCGCGGGGGACAAGAGACCCAGTACTTC.

The chain has TRBV9 and TRBJ2-7, with a weak D call TRBD1 (6 bases). V lost 4 bases to trimming and J lost 0 bases, with 14 bases between them. Germline V gene lookup returns CDR1 SGDLS and CDR2 YYNGEE. This CDR3 is built from 15 residues. As DNA, the CDR3 is TGTGCCAGCAGCCCCCGAGGGGGAACCTCCTACGAGCAGTACTTC. Residues: CASSPRGGTSYEQYF.

V usage is TRBV29-1 and J usage is TRBJ2-7; tentative D call: TRBD1 (5 bases). Germline V gives CDR1 SQVTM, CDR2 ANQGSEA. The V end lost 2 bases, the J end lost 0 bases, and 8 bases lay between the germline ends. The CDR3 sequence is 13 residues long. The CDR3 DNA sequence: TGCAGCGTTGAAAGGGGCAACTCCTACGAGCAGTACTTC. Translated, it gives CSVERGNSYEQYF.

The CDR3 DNA is TGTGCCAGCAGCTTAAGGACTAGAGATGAGCAGTTCTTC. It is translated as CASSLRTRDEQFF. This chain joins TRBV5-6 and TRBJ2-1; 7 bases agree with TRBD2. Germline V gene data show CDR1 as SGHDT and CDR2 as YYEEEE. The junction had 4 bases not matched to a gene; V was cut back by 2 bases and J by 8 bases. CDR3 length equals 13 residues.

This chain connects TRBV23-1 to TRBJ1-2; 9 bases line up with TRBD1. TRBV23-1 is known as an ORF, though its function is uncertain. Trimming removed 1 base from V and 4 bases from J; junction bases left unmatched: 1. The CDR3 has 14 residues. In DNA form, the CDR3 reads TGCGCCAGCAGTCAATTGGGACAGGGCTATGGCTACACCTTC. Translated, it gives CASSQLGQGYGYTF.

Comment on this clone: A junction boundary mismatches the germline segment, possibly from a read error. This rearrangement joins TRBV13 to TRBJ1-1; weak D call: TRBD1 (6 bases). From germline, CDR1 is PRHDT and CDR2 FYEKMQ (reference sequence). The length of the CDR3 is 14 residues. The CDR3: CASSVGQLNAEAFF. The CDR3 nucleotides are TGTGCCAGCAGCGTTGGACAGTTGAACGCTGAAGCTTTCTTT.

This rearrangement joins TRBV28 to TRBJ2-3; 8 bases agree with TRBD1. The CDR3 consists of 18 residues. Germline CDR1 MDHEN, CDR2 SYDVKM. The V gene end was trimmed by 2 bases and the J gene end by 11 bases; junction bases not matched to a gene: 21. CDR3 in amino acids: CASSLTKQGVTRGVKQYF. Here the CDR3 DNA reads TGTGCCAGCAGTTTAACTAAACAGGGGGTCACGCGGGGAGTTAAGCAGTATTTT.

V gene TRBV5-1 combines with J gene TRBJ2-1, with 7 bases aligning to TRBD1. Germline trimming cut 0 bases from V and 0 bases from J; bases unmatched to any gene: 9. The CDR3 is made up of 18 amino acids. Germline CDR1 is SGHRS and CDR2 is YFSETQ. CDR3 DNA sequence: TGCGCCAGCAGCTTGGTACCGGGACAGATTAGCTCCTACAATGAGCAGTTCTTC. This codes for CASSLVPGQISSYNEQFF. Based on the CDR3 plus reference TRBV5-1 and TRBJ2-1, the full variable domain is KAGVTQTPRYLIKTRGQQVTLSCSPISGHRSVSWYQQTPGQGLQFLFEYFSETQRNKGNFPGRFSGRQFSNSRSEMNVSTLELGDSALYLCASSLVPGQISSYNEQFFGPGTRLTVL.

This clone was detected only once. The chain has TRBV19 and TRBJ2-3; D possibly corresponds to TRBD1 (6 bases). Trimming pared 8 bases from V and 2 bases from J, leaving 11 bases between. Germline CDR1 is LNHDA and CDR2 is SQIVND (reference sequence). This CDR3 is built from 13 residues. The CDR3 DNA reads TGTGCCAGTGCGACAGGTTACACAGATACGCAGTATTTT. Its protein product is CASATGYTDTQYF.

V usage is TRBV6-5 and J usage is TRBJ2-1; the match to TRBD2 covers 11 bases. The V gene's germline CDR1 is MNHEY and CDR2 SVGAGI. After removal of 2 bases from V and 7 bases from J, the junction contained 7 bases not matched to a gene. CDR3 length: 16 residues. In nucleotides, the CDR3 is TGTGCCAGCAGTTACGCCGCTAGCGGGGGGAGAAATGAGCAGTTCTTC. Residues: CASSYAASGGRNEQFF.

This sequence joins TRBV19 and TRBJ1-2; weak D call: TRBD1 (6 bases). The length of the CDR3 is 15 residues. Trimming cost V 3 bases and J 0 bases, with 11 bases left between them. Per the germline V gene, CDR1 is LNHDA and CDR2 is SQIVND (reference sequence). Here the CDR3 reads CASSIRQEANYGYTF. The CDR3 DNA is TGTGCCAGTAGTATCAGACAGGAAGCTAACTATGGCTACACCTTC.

The gene calls are TRBV30 and TRBJ1-3; D perhaps matches TRBD1 (6 bases). V was cut by 7 bases and J by 0 bases, with 10 bases left in between. In germline, CDR1 is GTSNPN, CDR2 SVGIG (reference sequence). This CDR3 has 13 residues. The CDR3 DNA is TGTGCCTCACAGGGATTCTCTGGAAACACCATATATTTT. It codes for CASQGFSGNTIYF.

This rearrangement joins TRBV28 to TRBJ2-7; TRBD2 matches 11 bases. The V gene's germline CDR1 is MDHEN and CDR2 SYDVKM. This CDR3 comprises 13 residues. The J segment lost 11 bases and the V segment lost 6 bases, leaving 9 bases of the junction unmatched. This CDR3 is CASSYLAGGGKYF. CDR3 DNA sequence: TGTGCCAGCAGCTATCTAGCGGGGGGAGGGAAGTACTTC.

This chain connects TRBV27 to TRBJ2-7, with 7 bases identical to TRBD2. CDR1 is MNHEY, CDR2 SMNVEV, per germline (reference sequence). V lost 5 bases and J lost 3; bases outside the gene matches: 10. This CDR3 region has 15 residues. Here the CDR3 reads CASSNLDGGFYEQYF. The CDR3 DNA reads as TGTGCCAGCAGTAACCTGGACGGGGGGTTCTACGAGCAGTACTTC.

This chain joins TRBV5-1 and TRBJ2-7; tentatively, D is TRBD2 (6 bases). This CDR3 region has 13 residues. Trimming removed 3 bases from V and 6 bases from J, with 13 bases in between. Germline V CDR1 and CDR2: SGHRS, YFSETQ. CDR3 sequence reads: CASSSEGSSEQYF. CDR3 DNA: TGCGCCAGCAGCTCGGAGGGATCAAGCGAGCAGTACTTC. Looking up the rest from reference TRBV5-1 and TRBJ2-7 gives the full variable domain: KAGVTQTPRYLIKTRGQQVTLSCSPISGHRSVSWYQQTPGQGLQFLFEYFSETQRNKGNFPGRFSGRQFSNSRSEMNVSTLELGDSALYLCASSSEGSSEQYFGPGTRLTVT.

This rearrangement joins TRBV5-1 to TRBJ2-6; TRBD1 matches 7 bases. The CDR3 extends over 20 amino acids. V shed 4 bases, J shed 0 bases, and the junction held 16 bases outside the gene matches. In germline, CDR1 is SGHRS, CDR2 YFSETQ. This CDR3 is CASSLFLTGTVGSGANVLTF. DNA for the CDR3: TGCGCCAGCAGCCTGTTTCTTACCGGGACAGTAGGCTCTGGGGCCAACGTCCTGACTTTC.

The chain employs TRBV11-3 and TRBJ2-7, with D perhaps matching TRBD1 (5 bases). The CDR3 length is 15 residues. The germline V gene encodes CDR1 SGHNT and CDR2 YENEEA. Trimming took 2 bases from V and 0 from J, leaving 11 bases between them. The CDR3 DNA sequence: TGTGCCAGCAGCTTAAATTTAGGGGACTCCTACGAGCAGTACTTC. Protein product: CASSLNLGDSYEQYF. The whole variable domain, remainder taken from reference TRBV11-3 and TRBJ2-7, is EAGVVQSPRYKIIEKKQPVAFWCNPISGHNTLYWYLQNLGQGPELLIRYENEEAVDDSQLPKDRFSAERLKGVDSTLKIQPAELGDSAVYLCASSLNLGDSYEQYFGPGTRLTVT.

This clone was observed once. J is TRBJ2-1 and V is TRBV6-5; no clear D gene. The V and J ends lost 0 bases and 10 bases respectively, with 10 bases between them. Germline loops: CDR1 MNHEY, CDR2 SVGAGI. The CDR3 runs 13 residues. CDR3 sequence: CASSYSITREQFF. In DNA form, the CDR3 reads TGTGCCAGCAGTTACTCGATTACCCGGGAGCAGTTCTTC.

The chain employs TRBV18 and TRBJ2-1; 10 nucleotides align to TRBD2. Looked up from germline, CDR1 is KGHSH and CDR2 is LQKENI. The junction had 13 bases not matched to a gene; V was cut back by 3 bases and J by 8 bases. This CDR3 is built from 17 residues. CDR3 bases: TGTGCCAGCTCACCGTTTAATTTGGCGCTAGCGGGAGATGAGCAGTTCTTC. Translating gives CASSPFNLALAGDEQFF.